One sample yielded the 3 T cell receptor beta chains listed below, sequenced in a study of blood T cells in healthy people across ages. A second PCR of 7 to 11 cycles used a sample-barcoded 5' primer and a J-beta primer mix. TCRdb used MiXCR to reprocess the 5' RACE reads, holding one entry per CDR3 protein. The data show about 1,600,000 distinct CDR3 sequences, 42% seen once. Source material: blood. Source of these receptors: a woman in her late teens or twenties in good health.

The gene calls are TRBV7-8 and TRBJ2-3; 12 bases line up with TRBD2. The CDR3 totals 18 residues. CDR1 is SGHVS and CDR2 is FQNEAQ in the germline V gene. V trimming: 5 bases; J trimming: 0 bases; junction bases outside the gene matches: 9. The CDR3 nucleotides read TGTGCCAGCAGCCCAGGACTAGCGGGGCGATCTAGCACAGATACGCAGTATTTT. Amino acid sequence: CASSPGLAGRSSTDTQYF.

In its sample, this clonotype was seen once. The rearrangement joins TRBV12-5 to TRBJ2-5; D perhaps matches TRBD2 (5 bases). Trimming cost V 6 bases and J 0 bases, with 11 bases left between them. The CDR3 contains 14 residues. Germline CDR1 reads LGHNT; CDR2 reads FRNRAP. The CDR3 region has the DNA TGTGCTAGTGGATCCGGACTCAACCAAGAGACCCAGTACTTC. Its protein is CASGSGLNQETQYF. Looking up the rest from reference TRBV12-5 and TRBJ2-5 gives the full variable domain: DARVTQTPRHKVTEMGQEVTMRCQPILGHNTVFWYRQTMMQGLELLAYFRNRAPLDDSGMPKDRFSAEMPDATLATLKIQPSEPRDSAVYFCASGSGLNQETQYFGPGTRLLVL.

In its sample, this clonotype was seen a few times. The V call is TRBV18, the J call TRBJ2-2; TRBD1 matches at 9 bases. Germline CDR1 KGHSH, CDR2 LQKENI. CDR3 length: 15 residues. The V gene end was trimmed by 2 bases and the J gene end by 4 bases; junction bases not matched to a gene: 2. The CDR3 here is CASSPGQGSTGELFF. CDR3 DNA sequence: TGTGCCAGCTCACCAGGACAGGGGAGCACCGGGGAGCTGTTTTTT.